Below are 10 T cell receptor beta chains sequenced from a single sample in a study of CD4 T cells in relation to SARS-CoV-2 and coronaviruses listed by TCRdb under 2021. These TCRs are of unknown antigen specificity. Receptor libraries were prepared by the immunoSEQ multiplex PCR assay. TCRdb provides this immuneACCESS table in a form limited to in-frame rearrangements. Some clones are lacking; in checked studies, under half of them reflect an unresolved V gene, and why the rest are absent is not known. Counted in this sample were around 16,000 clones; approximately 78% of them appeared once. Roughly a sixth of the sample comes from the top ten. CD4+ T cells from unexposed donors were collected before the COVID-19 pandemic (2011-2018). Following 10 days of culture, the EasySep CD4+ T cell isolation kit was used to isolate CD4+ T cells. The sequencing sample was made of CD4+ T cells from PBMCs, cultured in vitro. The receptors stem from a human donor in good health.

V and J are TRBV3-1 (or the pseudogene TRBV3-2) and TRBJ2-1; weak D call: TRBD2 (6 bases). The CDR3 totals 14 residues. Germline V CDR1 and CDR2: LGHDT, YNNKEL (reference sequence). Trimming pared 5 bases from V and 4 bases from J, leaving 12 bases between. The CDR3 DNA reads as TGTGCCAGCAGCAGGGGACTGCAGTACAATGAGCAGTTCTTC. Its protein is CASSRGLQYNEQFF.

J is TRBJ1-1 and V is TRBV11-2; D is unresolved. This CDR3 comprises 13 residues. In germline, CDR1 is SGHAT, CDR2 FQNNGV. Trimming removed 8 bases at V and 3 bases at J, with 13 bases between. In nucleotides, the CDR3 is TGTGCCAGCGGGGAAGGGTACGACACTGAAGCTTTCTTT. Residues: CASGEGYDTEAFF.

The chain recombines TRBV6-6 with TRBJ1-5; D might be TRBD1 (5 bases). In germline, CDR1 is MNHNY, CDR2 SVGAGI (reference sequence). This CDR3 has 16 amino acids. The ends were cut back, 0 bases at V and 0 bases at J, with 9 bases in the middle. The CDR3 DNA sequence: TGTGCCAGCAGTTACTCCTGGACAACTAGCAATCAGCCCCAGCATTTT. Its protein product is CASSYSWTTSNQPQHF.

This clone was counted once. V usage is TRBV5-5 and J usage is TRBJ1-4, with D possibly TRBD1 on 5 matching bases. V was trimmed by 1 base and J by 12 bases, leaving 19 bases between them. Germline V lookup: CDR1 SGHKS, CDR2 YYEKEE (reference sequence). The CDR3 consists of 15 residues. CDR3 DNA sequence: TGTGCCAGCAGCTTGAGTTGGGATTTTGGGGCGGAACTGTTTTTT. Protein product: CASSLSWDFGAELFF.

The chain has TRBV5-5 and TRBJ2-3, with D possibly being TRBD1 (5 bases). Germline loops: CDR1 SGHKS, CDR2 YYEKEE (reference sequence). V was cut by 4 bases and J by 5 bases, with 17 bases left in between. The CDR3 is 15 residues long. CDR3 sequence: CASSDSLIYKDTQYF. The CDR3 DNA reads TGTGCCAGCAGCGACAGCTTAATTTACAAAGATACGCAGTATTTT.

CDR3 in amino acids: CASSLAAREGPYNEQFF. The CDR3, as DNA: TGTGCCAGCAGCTTGGCTGCGCGGGAGGGACCCTACAATGAGCAGTTCTTC. The chain combines TRBV5-8 with TRBJ2-1; 9 bases fit TRBD2. The CDR3 loop spans 17 amino acids. The ends lost 0 bases at V and 2 bases at J; junction bases unmatched: 6. In germline, CDR1 is SGHTS, CDR2 YDEGEE. The entire variable domain, with the rest obtained from reference TRBV5-8 and TRBJ2-1, is as follows: EAGVTQSPTHLIKTRGQQATLRCSPISGHTSVYWYQQALGLGLQFLLWYDEGEERNRGNFPPRFSGRQFPNYSSELNVNALELEDSALYLCASSLAAREGPYNEQFFGPGTRLTVL.

Turning to this clone: In the same sample, other DNA sequences code for this CDR3. V gene TRBV5-1 combines with J gene TRBJ2-2; D remains ambiguous. CDR1 and CDR2 from the germline V gene are SGHRS and YFSETQ. The V end lost 1 base, the J end lost 2 bases, and 0 bases lay between the germline ends. The CDR3 is 12 residues long. The CDR3 reads CASSLNTGELFF. Here the CDR3 DNA reads TGCGCCAGCAGCTTGAACACCGGGGAGCTGTTTTTT.

The chain couples TRBV19 to TRBJ1-1; a weak D match, TRBD1 (5 bases). The CDR3 extends over 15 amino acids. V was cut by 3 bases and J by 3 bases, with 14 bases left in between. Looked up from germline, CDR1 is LNHDA and CDR2 is SQIVND (reference sequence). CDR3 bases: TGTGCCAGTAGTATCTCATATGAGGGGTACACTGAAGCTTTCTTT. It codes for CASSISYEGYTEAFF.

As DNA, the CDR3 is TGTGCCAGCAGCCCGACTAGCGGGGGCACCCAGTACTTC. It is translated as CASSPTSGGTQYF. The V gene is TRBV7-3, the J gene TRBJ2-5, with 12 bases matching TRBD2. The germline V gene encodes CDR1 SGHTA and CDR2 FQGTGA. The CDR3 loop spans 13 amino acids. The junction had 3 bases not matched to a gene; V was cut back by 5 bases and J by 8 bases.

The chain is built from TRBV5-8 and TRBJ2-5; D perhaps matches TRBD1 (6 bases). The CDR3 is made up of 14 amino acids. Deletions cut 4 bases from V and 5 bases from J, with 15 bases between. Germline CDR1 SGHTS, CDR2 YDEGEE. CDR3: CASSRHRASETQYF. CDR3 coding DNA: TGTGCCAGCAGCCGCCACAGGGCTTCGGAGACCCAGTACTTC.